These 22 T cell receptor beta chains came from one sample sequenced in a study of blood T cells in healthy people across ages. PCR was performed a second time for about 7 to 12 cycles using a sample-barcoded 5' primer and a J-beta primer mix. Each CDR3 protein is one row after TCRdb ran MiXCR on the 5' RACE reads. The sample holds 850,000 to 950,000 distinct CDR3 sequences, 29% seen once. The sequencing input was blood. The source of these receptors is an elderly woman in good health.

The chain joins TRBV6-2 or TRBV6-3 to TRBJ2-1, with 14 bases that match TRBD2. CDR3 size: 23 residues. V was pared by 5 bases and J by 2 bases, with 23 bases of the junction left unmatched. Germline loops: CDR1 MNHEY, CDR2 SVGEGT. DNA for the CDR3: TGTGCCAGCAGTCACCGACCAGTTGGGACCGGACTAGCGGGAGGCCCTACCTACAATGAGCAGTTCTTC. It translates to CASSHRPVGTGLAGGPTYNEQFF.

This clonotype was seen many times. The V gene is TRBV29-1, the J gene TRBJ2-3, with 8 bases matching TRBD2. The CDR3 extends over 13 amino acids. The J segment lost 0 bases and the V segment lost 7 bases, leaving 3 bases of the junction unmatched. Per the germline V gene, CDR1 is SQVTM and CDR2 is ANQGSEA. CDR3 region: CSASSGSTDTQYF. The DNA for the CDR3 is TGCAGCGCCTCTAGCGGGAGCACAGATACGCAGTATTTT.

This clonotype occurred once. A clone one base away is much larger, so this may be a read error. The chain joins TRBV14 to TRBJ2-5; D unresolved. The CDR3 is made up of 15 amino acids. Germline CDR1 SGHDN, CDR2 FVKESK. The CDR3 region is CASSQESALQETRYF. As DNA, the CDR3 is TGTGCCAGCAGCCAAGAATCTGCACTCCAAGAGACCCGGTACTTC.

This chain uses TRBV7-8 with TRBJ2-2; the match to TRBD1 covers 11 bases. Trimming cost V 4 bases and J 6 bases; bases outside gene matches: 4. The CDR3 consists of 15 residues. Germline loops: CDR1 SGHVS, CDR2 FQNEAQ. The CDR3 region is CASSWRDRGAGELFF. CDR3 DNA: TGTGCCAGCAGCTGGAGGGACAGGGGGGCCGGGGAGCTGTTTTTT.

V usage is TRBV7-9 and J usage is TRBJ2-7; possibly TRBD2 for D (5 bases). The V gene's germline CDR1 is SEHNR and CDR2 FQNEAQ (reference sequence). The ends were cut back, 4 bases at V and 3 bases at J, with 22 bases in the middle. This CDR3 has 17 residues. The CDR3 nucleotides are TGTGCCAGCAGCTCCCAGTTAGCGCCGCGCGGGCACTACGAGCAGTACTTC. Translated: CASSSQLAPRGHYEQYF.

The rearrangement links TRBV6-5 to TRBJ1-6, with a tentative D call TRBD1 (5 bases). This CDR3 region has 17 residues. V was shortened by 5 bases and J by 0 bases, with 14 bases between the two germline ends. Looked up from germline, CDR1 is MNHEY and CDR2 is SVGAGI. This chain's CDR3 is CASSTRQQTSYNSPLHF. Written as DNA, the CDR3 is TGTGCCAGCAGTACCCGACAGCAAACCTCCTATAATTCACCCCTCCACTTT.

The CDR3, as DNA: TGTGCCACCAGAACCCACGTCGGCGGGACTGAAGCTTTCTTT. Translated, it gives CATRTHVGGTEAFF. V usage is TRBV6-2 or TRBV6-3 and J usage is TRBJ1-1; D ambiguous. This CDR3 comprises 14 residues. Trimming pared 10 bases from V and 5 bases from J, leaving 20 bases between. CDR1 is MNHEY, CDR2 SVGEGT, per germline.

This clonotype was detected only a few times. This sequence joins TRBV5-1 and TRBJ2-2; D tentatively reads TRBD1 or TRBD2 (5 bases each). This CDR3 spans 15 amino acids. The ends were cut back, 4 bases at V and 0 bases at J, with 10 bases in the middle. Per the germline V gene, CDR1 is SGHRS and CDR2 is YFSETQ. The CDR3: CASSEPGPNTGELFF. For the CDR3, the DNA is TGCGCCAGCAGCGAACCGGGGCCGAACACCGGGGAGCTGTTTTTT.

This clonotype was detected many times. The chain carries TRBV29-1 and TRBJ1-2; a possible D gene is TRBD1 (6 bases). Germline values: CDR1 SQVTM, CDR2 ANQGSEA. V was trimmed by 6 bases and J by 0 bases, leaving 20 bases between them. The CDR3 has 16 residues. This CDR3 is CSVGDGQSTTNYGYTF. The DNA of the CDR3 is TGCAGCGTAGGGGACGGACAGTCCACAACTAACTATGGCTACACCTTC.

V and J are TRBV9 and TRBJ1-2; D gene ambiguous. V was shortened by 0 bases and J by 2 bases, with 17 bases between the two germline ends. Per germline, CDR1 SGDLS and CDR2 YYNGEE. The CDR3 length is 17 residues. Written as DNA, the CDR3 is TGTGCCAGCAGCGTAGAGGGATCGATGGCCAGAAACTATGGCTACACCTTC. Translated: CASSVEGSMARNYGYTF.

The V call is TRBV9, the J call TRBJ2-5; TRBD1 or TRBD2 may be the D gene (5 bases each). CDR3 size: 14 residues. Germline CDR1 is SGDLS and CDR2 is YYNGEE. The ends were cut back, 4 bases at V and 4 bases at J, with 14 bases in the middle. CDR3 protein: CASSPRDGSETQYF. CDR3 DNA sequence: TGTGCCAGCAGCCCGAGGGACGGTTCAGAGACCCAGTACTTC.

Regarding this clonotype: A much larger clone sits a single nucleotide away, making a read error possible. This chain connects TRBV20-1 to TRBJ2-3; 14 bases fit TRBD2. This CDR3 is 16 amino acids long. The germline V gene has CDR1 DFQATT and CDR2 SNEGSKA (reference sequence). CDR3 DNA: TGCAGTGCTAGTTTGGGACTAGCGGGGGACACAGATACGCAGGATTTT. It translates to CSASLGLAGDTDTQDF.

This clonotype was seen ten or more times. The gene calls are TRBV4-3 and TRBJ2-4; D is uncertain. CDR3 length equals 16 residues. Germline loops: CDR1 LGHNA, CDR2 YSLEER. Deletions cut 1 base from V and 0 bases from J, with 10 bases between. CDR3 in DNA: TGCGCCAGCAGCCAAGCCTCGGTTCTAGCCAAAAACATTCAGTACTTC. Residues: CASSQASVLAKNIQYF.

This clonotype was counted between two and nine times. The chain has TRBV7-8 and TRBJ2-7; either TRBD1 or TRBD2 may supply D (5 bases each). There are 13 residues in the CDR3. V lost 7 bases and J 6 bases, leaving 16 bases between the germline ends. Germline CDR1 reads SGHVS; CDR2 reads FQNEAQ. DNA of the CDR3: TGTGCCAGCAACTGGGACGAGGGGTCCGAGCAGTACTTC. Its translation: CASNWDEGSEQYF.

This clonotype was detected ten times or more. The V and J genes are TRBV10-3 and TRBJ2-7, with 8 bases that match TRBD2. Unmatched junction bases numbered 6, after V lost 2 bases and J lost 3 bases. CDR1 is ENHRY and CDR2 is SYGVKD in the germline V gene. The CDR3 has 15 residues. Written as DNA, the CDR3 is TGTGCCATCAGTGAGAATGCGGGGGGCAACTACGAGCAGTACTTC. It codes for CAISENAGGNYEQYF.

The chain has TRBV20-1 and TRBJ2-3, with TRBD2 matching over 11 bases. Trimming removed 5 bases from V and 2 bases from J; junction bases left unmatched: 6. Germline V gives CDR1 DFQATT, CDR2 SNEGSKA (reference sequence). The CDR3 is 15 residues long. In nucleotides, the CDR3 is TGCAGTGCTTTCCCTAGCGGGGGGTCCACAGATACGCAGTATTTT. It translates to CSAFPSGGSTDTQYF.

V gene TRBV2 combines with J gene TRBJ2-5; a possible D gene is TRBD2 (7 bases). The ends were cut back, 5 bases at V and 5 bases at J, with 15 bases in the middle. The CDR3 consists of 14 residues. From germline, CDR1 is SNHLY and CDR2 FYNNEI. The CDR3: CASSTRGAWETQYF. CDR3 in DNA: TGTGCCAGCAGTACTCGGGGGGCCTGGGAGACCCAGTACTTC.

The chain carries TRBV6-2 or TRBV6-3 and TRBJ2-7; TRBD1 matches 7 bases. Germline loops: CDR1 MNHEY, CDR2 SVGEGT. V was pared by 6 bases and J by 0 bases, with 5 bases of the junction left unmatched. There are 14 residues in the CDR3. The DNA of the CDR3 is TGTGCCAGCAGCAGGGACAGTTCCTCCTACGAGCAGTACTTC. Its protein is CASSRDSSSYEQYF.

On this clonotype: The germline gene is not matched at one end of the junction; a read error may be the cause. The CDR3 DNA sequence: TGTGCCTGCAGTCTAAGCGTCGGCGGGGGAAGAACAGATACGCAGTATTTT. Amino acids: CACSLSVGGGRTDTQYF. The chain carries TRBV28 and TRBJ2-3, with 7 bases that match TRBD2. CDR1 is MDHEN and CDR2 is SYDVKM in the germline V gene. The CDR3 covers 17 residues.

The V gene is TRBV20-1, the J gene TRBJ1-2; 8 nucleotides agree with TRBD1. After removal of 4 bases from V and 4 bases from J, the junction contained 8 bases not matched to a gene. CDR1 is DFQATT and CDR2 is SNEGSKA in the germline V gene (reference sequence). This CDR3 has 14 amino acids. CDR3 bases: TGCAGTGCTAAACCGGACAGGGTCGTCTATGGCTACACCTTC. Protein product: CSAKPDRVVYGYTF.

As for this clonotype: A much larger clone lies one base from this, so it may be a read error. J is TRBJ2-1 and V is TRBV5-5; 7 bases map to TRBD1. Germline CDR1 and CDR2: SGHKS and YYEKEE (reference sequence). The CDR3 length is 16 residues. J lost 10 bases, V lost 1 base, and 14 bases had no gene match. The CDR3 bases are TGTGCCAGCAGCTTGTCTGTGGGACAGAAATACTTAGAGCAGTTCTTC. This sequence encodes CASSLSVGQKYLEQFF.

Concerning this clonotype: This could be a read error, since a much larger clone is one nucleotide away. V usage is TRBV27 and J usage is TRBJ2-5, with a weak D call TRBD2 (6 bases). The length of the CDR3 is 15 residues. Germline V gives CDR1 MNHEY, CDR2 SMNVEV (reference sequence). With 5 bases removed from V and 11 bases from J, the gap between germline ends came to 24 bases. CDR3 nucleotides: TGTGCCAGCAGTCTGACCACGAGACCCACGGGGGAGCAGTACTTC. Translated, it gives CASSLTTRPTGEQYF.